Listed below are T cell receptor beta chains from one sample, sequenced in a study of glioma-infiltrating T cells. TCRdb re-called the multiplex PCR reads through MiXCR, storing one row per CDR3 protein. The data hold approximately 89,000 distinct CDR3 sequences, with about a quarter observed a single time. Material: glioma tissue, nonneoplastic brain tissue, or PBMCs (not recorded which). The receptors here all came from a human donor with low-grade glioma or glioblastoma, undergoing nonglioma brain surgery, or in good health (not recorded which). Both conserved end residues are part of each CDR3. The D gene is left open where the match is weak. Size values are once, few and many counts, or a class for expanded clones, and some rows have none.

many	TRBV6-5	TRBJ1-6	-	TGTGCCAGCAGTTACAGGGCGACAGGCAAAGATTCACCCCTCCACTTT	CASSYRATGKDSPLHF
many	TRBV7-9	TRBJ1-1	-	TGTGCCAGCAAATCCGCAGCCCCCGGGGGAGCTTTCTTT	CASKSAAPGGAFF
many	TRBV20-1	TRBJ1-1	-	TGCAGTGCTAGAGGCGGAGTTGCTGAAGCTTTCTTT	CSARGGVAEAFF
many	TRBV6-1	TRBJ2-7	TRBD1	TGTGCCAGCAGGCATCTGAAGGGGACAGGTTCCTACGAGCAGTACTTC	CASRHLKGTGSYEQYF
few	TRBV12-3/TRBV12-4	TRBJ1-3	-	TGTGCCAGCAGTTTCGGGCAGGGGCAAAACACCATATATTTT	CASSFGQGQNTIYF
many	TRBV5-1	TRBJ2-7	-	TGCGCCAGCAGCTTGGGTCTAGCGTCCTACGAGCAGTACTTC	CASSLGLASYEQYF
many	TRBV6-2/TRBV6-3	TRBJ1-1	TRBD1	TGTGCCAGCAGTTTGGGGAGACAGGGTAACACTGAAGCTTTCTTT	CASSLGRQGNTEAFF
many	TRBV27	TRBJ1-2	-	TGTGCCAGCAGCCTCCAGGGAAGGATTGGTGGCTACACCTTC	CASSLQGRIGGYTF
many	TRBV10-3	TRBJ2-3	-	TGTGCCATAAACAGGGAATTGGGCACAGATACGCAGTATTTT	CAINRELGTDTQYF
many	TRBV20-1	TRBJ2-7	TRBD2	TGCAGTGCTAGAGATCCGACGGGGGGTGTAAGAGAGCAGTACTTC	CSARDPTGGVREQYF
-	TRBV4-1	TRBJ1-2	-	TGCGCCAGCAGCCAAGATATCGTCTCGAGAGTTCACGGCTACACCTTC	CASSQDIVSRVHGYTF
few	TRBV29-1	TRBJ2-7	TRBD1	TGCAGCGTTGATGGGACAGGGGTCAACGAGCAGTACTTC	CSVDGTGVNEQYF
-	TRBV20-1	TRBJ2-5	-	TGCAGCGCTAGGAAGACTGGCGGGGAGACCCAGTACTTC	CSARKTGGETQYF
many	TRBV6-1	TRBJ1-3	TRBD1	TGTGCCAGCAGCCCCGGACAGGGGAACACCATATATTTT	CASSPGQGNTIYF
many	TRBV6-5	TRBJ2-7	-	TGTGCCAGCAGTTACTCGAGTGCATCCGAGCAGTACTTC	CASSYSSASEQYF
-	TRBV11-2	TRBJ2-7	TRBD1	TGTTCCAGCAGCTTAGTCAGGGGGTACAACGAGCAGTACTTC	CSSSLVRGYNEQYF
many	TRBV20-1	TRBJ2-7	TRBD1	TGCAGTGCTGGGGACAGATCCTACGAGCAGTACTTC	CSAGDRSYEQYF
many	TRBV7-9	TRBJ2-3	-	TGTGCCAGCAGCTTAGGAGGGCCAACTAGCACAGATACGCAGTATTTT	CASSLGGPTSTDTQYF
few	TRBV12-3/TRBV12-4	TRBJ1-4	-	TGTGCCAGCAGTTTTGAGACAACCTTGGGTGGGGAAAAACTGTTTTTT	CASSFETTLGGEKLFF
few	TRBV29-1	TRBJ2-1	-	TGCAGCGTGGGACGGGGGCAAAGTGGATATGAGCAGTTCTTC	CSVGRGQSGYEQFF
many	TRBV6-2/TRBV6-3	TRBJ1-1	-	TGTGCCAGCAGTTACTCAGGGGCGAACACTGAAGCTTTCTTT	CASSYSGANTEAFF
many	TRBV10-3	TRBJ1-5	-	TGTGCCATCAGTGAGTCAGGGTGGGATAGCAATCAGCCCCAGCATTTT	CAISESGWDSNQPQHF
few	TRBV12-3/TRBV12-4	TRBJ1-5	-	TGTGCCAGCAGTTTAAGAGGGAGGGATCAGCCCCAGCATTTT	CASSLRGRDQPQHF
many	TRBV6-5	TRBJ2-6	-	TGTGCCAGCAGTTACACCGGGGGGGCCAACGTCCTGACTTTC	CASSYTGGANVLTF
many	TRBV20-1	TRBJ2-3	TRBD1	TGCAGTGCTAGAGTGCGACAGGGGGCAGATACGCAGTATTTT	CSARVRQGADTQYF
-	TRBV20-1	TRBJ2-7	-	TGCAGTGCTAGAGCTGTATATGGGGTCAACGAGCAGTACTTC	CSARAVYGVNEQYF
-	TRBV4-2	TRBJ2-2	TRBD2	TGTGCCAGCAGCCAAGTTAGCGGGGGCACCGGGGAGCTGTTTTTT	CASSQVSGGTGELFF
many	TRBV7-2	TRBJ2-7	-	TGTGCCAGCAGCTCCACGACAGGCTCCTACGAGCAGTACTTC	CASSSTTGSYEQYF
many	TRBV20-1	TRBJ2-1	-	TGCAGTGCTAGAGCGGGAGTCCGGAATTCCTACAATGAGCAGTTCTTC	CSARAGVRNSYNEQFF
many	TRBV2	TRBJ1-2	TRBD1	TGTGCCAGCAGGAGGGACAGCTATGGCTACACCTTC	CASRRDSYGYTF
many	TRBV20-1	TRBJ1-2	TRBD1	TGCAGTGCCAGGACAGGAGCCGCTAACTATGGCTACACCTTC	CSARTGAANYGYTF
few	TRBV7-9	TRBJ2-1	TRBD2	TGTGCCAGCAGCGGAGGCCGGGACTACCACAATGAGCAGTTCTTC	CASSGGRDYHNEQFF
few	TRBV3-1	TRBJ2-1	-	TGTGCCAGCAGCCAAGGGTTGAATAATTACAATGAGCAGTTCTTC	CASSQGLNNYNEQFF
many	TRBV3-1	TRBJ2-1	TRBD2	TGTGCCAGCAGCCAAGGTCTGGCAGGCGGGAGGTACAATGAGCAGTTCTTC	CASSQGLAGGRYNEQFF
few	TRBV5-1	TRBJ1-2	TRBD1	TGCGCCAGCAGCTGGAGGGACAGGGACCATGGCTACACCTTC	CASSWRDRDHGYTF
-	TRBV12-3/TRBV12-4	TRBJ2-7	-	TGTGCCAGCAGTTTAAGGGGTGGAAACTACGAGCAGTACTTC	CASSLRGGNYEQYF
few	TRBV4-1	TRBJ1-2	TRBD1	TGCGCCAGCAGCCTAGATACCGGGACAGGGTCCGGCTATGGCTACACCTTC	CASSLDTGTGSGYGYTF
-	TRBV18	TRBJ2-3	TRBD2	TGTGCCAGCTCACCGCAACAACTAGCGGACACAGATACGCAGTATTTT	CASSPQQLADTDTQYF
many	TRBV6-2/TRBV6-3	TRBJ1-2	-	TGTGCCAGCGGGGACCCAAGGAAGGTTCTAAGAGGCTACACCTTC	CASGDPRKVLRGYTF
-	TRBV5-1	TRBJ1-2	TRBD1	TGCGCCAGCAGCCCCCGGGACAGGGATGGCTACACCTTC	CASSPRDRDGYTF
-	TRBV6-2/TRBV6-3	TRBJ2-1	TRBD2	TGTGCCAGTAGTTTCCGGGCACTAGCGGTCGTGGAGCAGTTCTTC	CASSFRALAVVEQFF
-	TRBV19	TRBJ2-1	-	TGTGCCAGTAGTATAGGAAGAGGGACTTACTCCTACAATGAGCAGTTCTTC	CASSIGRGTYSYNEQFF
many	TRBV4-1	TRBJ2-3	-	TGCGCCAGCAGCCCAGACCCCCGAGACCGGCGGGCAGATACGCAGTATTTT	CASSPDPRDRRADTQYF
-	TRBV5-1	TRBJ2-7	-	TGCGCCAGCAGCCCCCGGAGGTCTGGGGGCACCTACGAGCAGTACTTC	CASSPRRSGGTYEQYF
-	TRBV2	TRBJ2-7	TRBD1	TGTGCCAGCAGGCTCCGGGACAGGTCAGCCTACGAGCAGTACTTC	CASRLRDRSAYEQYF
-	TRBV7-9	TRBJ2-1	TRBD2	TGTGCCAGCAGCACAAAAGGACTAGGTTACGTGCAGTTCTTC	CASSTKGLGYVQFF
many	TRBV12-3/TRBV12-4	TRBJ2-3	-	TGTGCCAGCAGTTTAACGTCCCAGCGCACAGATACGCAGTATTTT	CASSLTSQRTDTQYF
many	TRBV14	TRBJ1-1	-	TGTGCCAGCAGCCAAGCTAGTGAAGCTTTCTTT	CASSQASEAFF
many	TRBV7-2	TRBJ1-1	TRBD1	TGTGCCAGCAGCTTACAACAGGGGGATGAAGCTTTCTTT	CASSLQQGDEAFF
medium-sized	TRBV20-1	TRBJ2-3	-	TGCAGTGCTAGACCAGGGGATAGTACGGATACGCAGTATTTT	CSARPGDSTDTQYF
many	TRBV5-4	TRBJ1-2	-	TGTGCCAGCAGCTTGGTGGGGGGAGATGGCTACACCTTC	CASSLVGGDGYTF
many	TRBV20-1	TRBJ2-7	-	TGCAGTGCTAGAGATGCGAAGCCCACCTACGAGCAGTACTTC	CSARDAKPTYEQYF
-	TRBV10-3	TRBJ1-2	TRBD1	TGTGCCATCAGTGAGCGGACAGGGTATGGCTACACCTTC	CAISERTGYGYTF
few	TRBV7-9	TRBJ1-1	-	TGTGCCGCCCGGGCGGTCACTGAAGCTTTCTTT	CAARAVTEAFF